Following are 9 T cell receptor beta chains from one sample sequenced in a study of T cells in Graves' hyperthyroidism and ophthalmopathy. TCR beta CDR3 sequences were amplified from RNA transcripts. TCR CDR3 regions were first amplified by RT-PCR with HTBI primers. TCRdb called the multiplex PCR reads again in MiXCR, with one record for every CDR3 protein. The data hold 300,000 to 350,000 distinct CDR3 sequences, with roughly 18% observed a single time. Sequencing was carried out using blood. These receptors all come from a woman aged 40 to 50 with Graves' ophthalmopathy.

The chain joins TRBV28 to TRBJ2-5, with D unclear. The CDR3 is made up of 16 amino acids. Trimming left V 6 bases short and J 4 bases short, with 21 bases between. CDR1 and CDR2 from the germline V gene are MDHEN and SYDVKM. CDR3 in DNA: TGTGCCAGCAGCTTGAAGCGTGACGACCTCAGAGAGACCCAGTACTTC. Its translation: CASSLKRDDLRETQYF. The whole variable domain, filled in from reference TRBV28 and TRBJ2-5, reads DVKVTQSSRYLVKRTGEKVFLECVQDMDHENMFWYRQDPGLGLRLIYFSYDVKMKEKGDIPEGYSVSREKKERFSLILESASTNQTSMYLCASSLKRDDLRETQYFGPGTRLLVL.

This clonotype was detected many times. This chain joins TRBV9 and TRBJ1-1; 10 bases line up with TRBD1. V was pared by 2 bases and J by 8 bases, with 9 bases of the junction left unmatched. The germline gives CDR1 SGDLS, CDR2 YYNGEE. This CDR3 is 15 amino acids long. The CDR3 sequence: CASSVSIPGQGEAFF. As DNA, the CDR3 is TGTGCCAGCAGCGTCTCAATACCGGGACAGGGGGAAGCTTTCTTT.

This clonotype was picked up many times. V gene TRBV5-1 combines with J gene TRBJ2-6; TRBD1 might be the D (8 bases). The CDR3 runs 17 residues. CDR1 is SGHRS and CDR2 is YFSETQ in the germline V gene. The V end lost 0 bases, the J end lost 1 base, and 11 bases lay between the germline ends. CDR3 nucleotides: TGCGCCAGCAGCTTGGAACAGGGGGGGTCTGGGGCCAACGTCCTGACTTTC. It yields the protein CASSLEQGGSGANVLTF.

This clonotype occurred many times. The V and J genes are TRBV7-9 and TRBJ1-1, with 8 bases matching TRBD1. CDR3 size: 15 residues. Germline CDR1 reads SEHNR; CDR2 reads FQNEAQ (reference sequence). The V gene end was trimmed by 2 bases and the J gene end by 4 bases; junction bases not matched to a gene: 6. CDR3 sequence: CASSLSRGLGTEAFF. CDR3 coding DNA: TGTGCCAGCAGCTTAAGCAGGGGGCTGGGCACTGAAGCTTTCTTT.

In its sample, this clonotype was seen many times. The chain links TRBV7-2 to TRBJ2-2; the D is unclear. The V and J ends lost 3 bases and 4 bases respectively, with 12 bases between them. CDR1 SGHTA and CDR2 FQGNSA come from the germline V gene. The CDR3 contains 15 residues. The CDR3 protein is CASSFDTSSTGELFF. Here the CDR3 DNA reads TGTGCCAGCAGCTTCGACACCTCGAGCACCGGGGAGCTGTTTTTT. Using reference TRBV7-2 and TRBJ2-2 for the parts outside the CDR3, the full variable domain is GAGVSQSPSNKVTEKGKDVELRCDPISGHTALYWYRQSLGQGLEFLIYFQGNSAPDKSGLPSDRFSAERTGGSVSTLTIQRTQQEDSAVYLCASSFDTSSTGELFFGEGSRLTVL.

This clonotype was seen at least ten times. The chain's CDR3 is CAIKWGSNTEAFF. Written as DNA, the CDR3 is TGTGCCATCAAATGGGGATCCAACACTGAAGCTTTCTTT. The V gene is TRBV10-3, the J gene TRBJ1-1; no clear D gene. The CDR3 is 13 amino acids. Germline V CDR1 and CDR2: ENHRY, SYGVKD. V was cut by 7 bases and J by 2 bases, with 11 bases left in between.

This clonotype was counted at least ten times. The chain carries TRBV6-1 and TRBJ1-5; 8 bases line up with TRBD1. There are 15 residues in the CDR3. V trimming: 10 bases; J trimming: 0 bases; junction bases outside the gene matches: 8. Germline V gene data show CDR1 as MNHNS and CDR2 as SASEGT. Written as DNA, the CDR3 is TGTGCCACCAGGGAAACAGGGGGTAGCAATCAGCCCCAGCATTTT. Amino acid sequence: CATRETGGSNQPQHF.

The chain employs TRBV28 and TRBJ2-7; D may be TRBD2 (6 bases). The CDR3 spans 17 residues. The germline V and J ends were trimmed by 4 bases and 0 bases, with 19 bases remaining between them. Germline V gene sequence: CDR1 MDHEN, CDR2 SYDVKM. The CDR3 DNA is TGTGCCAGCAGTTACTGGGGACTGGTAAAAAGCTCCTACGAGCAGTACTTC. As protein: CASSYWGLVKSSYEQYF.

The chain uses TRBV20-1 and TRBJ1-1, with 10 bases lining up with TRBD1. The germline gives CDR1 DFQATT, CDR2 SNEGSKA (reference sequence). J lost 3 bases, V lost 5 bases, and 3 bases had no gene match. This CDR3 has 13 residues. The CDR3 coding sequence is TGCAGTGCTTACGGACAGGGGGACACTGAAGCTTTCTTT. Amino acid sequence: CSAYGQGDTEAFF.